Below are 5 T cell receptor beta chains sequenced from a single sample in a study of HIV-infected patients and healthy controls. Using its own MiXCR run on the 5' RACE reads, TCRdb lists one record per CDR3 protein. The sample yields roughly 70,000 distinct CDR3 sequences, about 16% seen once. Sequencing was done on a sample of CD4+ T cells from blood. The source is a human donor in good health.

The table lists this clonotype with a few counts. This chain links TRBV20-1 with TRBJ1-1; D is ambiguous. V dropped 4 bases and J dropped 0 bases, with 12 bases sitting between them. Looked up from germline, CDR1 is DFQATT and CDR2 is SNEGSKA (reference sequence). This CDR3 region has 14 residues. CDR3 nucleotides: TGCAGTGCTATGCCGTCGGGCATGAACACTGAAGCTTTCTTT. It is translated as CSAMPSGMNTEAFF.

The rearrangement links TRBV6-2 or TRBV6-3 to TRBJ2-3, with TRBD2 matching over 7 bases. V was pared by 4 bases and J by 0 bases, with 4 bases of the junction left unmatched. This CDR3 is 15 amino acids long. Germline V gives CDR1 MNHEY, CDR2 SVGEGT. The CDR3 nucleotides are TGTGCCAGCAGTTGGACTAGGTCGAGCACAGATACGCAGTATTTT. Encoded protein: CASSWTRSSTDTQYF.

This clonotype was seen ten or more times. The gene calls are TRBV10-3 and TRBJ1-1; TRBD1 agrees at 10 bases. CDR1 ENHRY and CDR2 SYGVKD come from the germline V gene. V was clipped by 2 bases and J by 4 bases; unmatched bases: 13. This CDR3 region has 18 residues. The CDR3 loop reads CAISEPTLGQGRSTEAFF. The DNA for the CDR3 is TGTGCCATCAGTGAGCCGACCCTGGGACAGGGGAGGAGCACTGAAGCTTTCTTT.

The sample holds many counts of this clonotype. The rearrangement links TRBV9 to TRBJ2-3; 9 bases match TRBD2. J gave up 5 bases and V 2 bases, and 6 bases lay outside the gene matches. Germline V gene data show CDR1 as SGDLS and CDR2 as YYNGEE. The CDR3 runs 15 residues. This CDR3 reads CASSVAGGSRDTQYF. CDR3 coding DNA: TGTGCCAGCAGCGTTGCGGGAGGGTCAAGAGATACGCAGTATTTT.

This clonotype has only a few counts. This chain links TRBV7-2 with TRBJ2-1, with 14 bases aligning to TRBD2. This CDR3 contains 20 residues. Germline V gene lookup returns CDR1 SGHTA and CDR2 FQGNSA. V dropped 5 bases and J dropped 2; count of bases not matched to a gene: 14. The CDR3 sequence: CASSLHRTSGRTSTYNEQFF. CDR3 nucleotide sequence: TGTGCCAGCAGCCTACACCGGACTAGCGGGAGGACCTCAACCTACAATGAGCAGTTCTTC.